This passage covers 3 T cell receptor beta chains from one sample sequenced in a study of breast tumors, draining lymph nodes, adjacent tissues. TCRdb re-called the multiplex PCR reads through MiXCR, storing one row per CDR3 protein. Of some 17,000 distinct CDR3 sequences in the sample, 45% were seen once. The sample comprised tumor-adjacent breast tissue. These receptors originate from a female donor with breast cancer. Some clones in this sample may be carry-over from other donors' samples.

This clonotype was counted many times. The chain employs TRBV19 and TRBJ2-6; 10 nucleotides agree with TRBD2. This CDR3 region has 18 residues. The V gene end was trimmed by 3 bases and the J gene end by 0 bases; junction bases not matched to a gene: 5. Germline values: CDR1 LNHDA, CDR2 SQIVND (reference sequence). CDR3 sequence (DNA): TGTGCCAGTAGTATTAGACTAGCGGGTTTCTCTGGGGCCAACGTCCTGACTTTC. Protein: CASSIRLAGFSGANVLTF.

This clonotype is categorized as large. The chain combines TRBV20-1 with TRBJ1-2; possibly TRBD1 for D (5 bases). Germline V gives CDR1 DFQATT, CDR2 SNEGSKA (reference sequence). Deletions cut 0 bases from V and 5 bases from J, with 13 bases between. CDR3 length: 14 residues. This chain's CDR3 is CSARDQGGGYGYTF. The CDR3 DNA reads as TGCAGTGCTAGAGATCAGGGTGGGGGTTATGGCTACACCTTC.

This chain links TRBV12-3 or TRBV12-4 with TRBJ1-1, with D possibly matching TRBD1 (6 bases). V dropped 8 bases and J dropped 0 bases, with 16 bases sitting between them. The CDR3 is 15 residues long. The CDR3 DNA sequence: TGTGCCAGCGGCATAGGGGGAAACTTGAACACTGAAGCTTTCTTT. This translates into CASGIGGNLNTEAFF.